One and the same sample provided the 9 T cell receptor beta chains below, sequenced in a study of vaccination and CD4 T cells after COVID-19. CD4+ T cells that had been cultured provided DNA sequenced with the Oncomine TCR Beta short-read assay. From the PCR reads, TCRdb called clonotypes with MiXCR, one entry per CDR3 protein. The data contain 6,000 to 8,000 distinct CDR3 sequences, 39% of them singletons. Described treatment: roughly 10-day PBMC culture with coronavirus spike peptide pools or control peptides (ViraFEST assay). CD4+ T lymphocytes from the unexposed donor were collected before the COVID-19 pandemic (2011-2018). Which antigens these TCRs recognize remains unknown. Input material: CD4+ T cells from blood, cultured in vitro. These receptors all stem from a human donor in good health.

This chain links TRBV15 with TRBJ2-2; TRBD1 aligns across 12 bases. V lost 1 base and J lost 5; bases outside the gene matches: 5. The germline CDR1 and CDR2 sequences are LNHNV and YYDKDF (reference sequence). The CDR3 consists of 17 residues. CDR3 nucleotides: TGTGCCACCAGCAGAGGGGGGACAGGGGGCTGGACCGGGGAGCTGTTTTTT. Its translation: CATSRGGTGGWTGELFF. Full variable domain (missing parts from reference TRBV15 and TRBJ2-2): DAMVIQNPRYQVTQFGKPVTLSCSQTLNHNVMYWYQQKSSQAPKLLFHYYDKDFNNEADTPDNFQSRRPNTSFCFLDIRSPGLGDTAMYLCATSRGGTGGWTGELFFGEGSRLTVL.

The chain links TRBV14 to TRBJ1-1; D is uncertain. Trimming pared 8 bases from V and 13 bases from J, leaving 20 bases between. The CDR3 totals 12 residues. Per germline, CDR1 SGHDN and CDR2 FVKESK. This CDR3 is CASSPGAESSFF. The CDR3 nucleotides read TGTGCCAGCTCGCCGGGCGCCGAGTCTAGTTTCTTT. The whole variable domain, filled in from reference TRBV14 and TRBJ1-1, reads EAGVTQFPSHSVIEKGQTVTLRCDPISGHDNLYWYRRVMGKEIKFLLHFVKESKQDESGMPNNRFLAERTGGTYSTLKVQPAELEDSGVYFCASSPGAESSFFGQGTRLTVV.

This clonotype was counted between two and nine times. The chain combines TRBV7-6 with TRBJ2-7, with 7 bases matching TRBD2. Germline CDR1 is SGHVS and CDR2 is FNYEAQ. CDR3 length: 12 amino acids. Germline trimming cut 7 bases from V and 5 bases from J; bases unmatched to any gene: 5. This CDR3 reads CASTGGGDEQYF. The CDR3 DNA reads TGTGCCAGCACTGGGGGGGGGGACGAGCAGTACTTC.

This clonotype turned up a few times. The V call is TRBV2, the J call TRBJ2-3; tentatively, D is TRBD2 (6 bases). Germline V CDR1 and CDR2: SNHLY, FYNNEI. V lost 4 bases and J 3 bases, leaving 14 bases between the germline ends. This CDR3 region has 15 residues. This chain's CDR3 is CASSATIGGTDTQYF. DNA for the CDR3: TGTGCCAGCAGTGCCACGATTGGGGGGACAGATACGCAGTATTTT.

This clonotype has a handful of counts. The rearrangement links TRBV7-2 to TRBJ1-1; possibly TRBD1 for D (5 bases). This CDR3 comprises 17 residues. Trimming stripped 4 bases from V and 4 bases from J, with 22 bases between. The germline CDR1 and CDR2 sequences are SGHTA and FQGNSA. CDR3: CASSSTGGTGGSTEAFF. CDR3 sequence (DNA): TGTGCCAGCAGCTCGACGGGTGGAACAGGAGGGAGCACTGAAGCTTTCTTT.

This clonotype was found a few times. The chain uses TRBV5-6 and TRBJ1-2; 9 positions match TRBD1. The CDR3 spans 14 residues. V shed 5 bases and J 1 base; nucleotides not matched to a gene: 3. The germline V gene encodes CDR1 SGHDT and CDR2 YYEEEE. The CDR3 protein is CASRGDRDNYGYTF. CDR3 nucleotide sequence: TGTGCCAGCAGGGGGGACAGGGATAACTATGGCTACACCTTC. Drawing the rest from reference TRBV5-6 and TRBJ1-2, the complete variable domain is DAGVTQSPTHLIKTRGQQVTLRCSPKSGHDTVSWYQQALGQGPQFIFQYYEEEERQRGNFPDRFSGHQFPNYSSELNVNALLLGDSALYLCASRGDRDNYGYTFGSGTRLTVV.

The chain combines TRBV6-1 with TRBJ1-1, with D possibly being TRBD1 (6 bases). Germline CDR1 and CDR2: MNHNS and SASEGT. This CDR3 spans 17 amino acids. The V end was cut by 6 bases, the J end by 5 bases, with 25 bases between. CDR3 region: CASSRRGTRVSVTEAFF. CDR3 sequence (DNA): TGTGCCAGCAGCCGGAGGGGGACCAGGGTGTCCGTTACTGAAGCTTTCTTT.

The chain links TRBV6-2 or TRBV6-3 to TRBJ2-5, with 12 bases fitting TRBD2. The CDR3 sequence is 15 residues long. Germline V gene data show CDR1 as MNHEY and CDR2 as SVGEGT. Trimming took 6 bases from V and 3 from J; bases not matched to a gene: 5. DNA for the CDR3: TGTGCCAGCAGGTTGTCTAGCGGGGGGGAAGAGACCCAGTACTTC. Its protein is CASRLSSGGEETQYF.

Remarks on this clonotype: The CDR3 does not close with the conserved phenylalanine or tryptophan, likely indicating a read error. The CDR3 bases are TGTGCCAGCAGTGCTGCACTCAGCTCCTATAATTCACCCCTCCACTTA. It codes for CASSAALSSYNSPLHL. V gene TRBV6-1 combines with J gene TRBJ1-6; D gene unclear. Trimming cost V 4 bases and J 0 bases, with 10 bases left between them. This CDR3 is 16 amino acids long. Germline V CDR1 and CDR2: MNHNS, SASEGT.